Below are 9 T cell receptor beta chains sequenced from a single sample in a study of shared clonotypes between healthy human individuals. Measured with immunoSEQ multiplex PCR; TCRdb has only the in-frame clones, and not every one. The sample lists approximately 1.5 million clones, 95% to 99% seen once, with about 0.45% in the top ten. Sequencing used naive CD4+ T cells sorted from blood. The subset denotes: CD45RA+ positively selected. These receptors were obtained from a man aged 25-45 years in good health.

The V and J genes are TRBV29-1 and TRBJ2-3; D call uncertain. CDR3 length: 13 amino acids. Trimming took off 1 base at V and 5 bases at J, with 10 bases between the two ends. Germline CDR1 is SQVTM and CDR2 is ANQGSEA. CDR3 sequence: CSVEVGGIDTQYF. CDR3 sequence (DNA): TGCAGCGTTGAAGTCGGTGGGATAGATACGCAGTATTTT.

This chain uses TRBV18 with TRBJ1-1; no reliable D call. Germline CDR1 KGHSH, CDR2 LQKENI. Trimming left V 3 bases short and J 0 bases short, with 11 bases between. There are 15 residues in the CDR3. CDR3 region: CASSPSRDMNTEAFF. CDR3 bases: TGTGCCAGCTCACCCTCGCGGGATATGAACACTGAAGCTTTCTTT.

The gene calls are TRBV5-8 and TRBJ2-1, with D possibly being TRBD1 (6 bases). CDR1 and CDR2 from the germline V gene are SGHTS and YDEGEE. CDR3 length equals 17 residues. The V end was cut by 1 base, the J end by 10 bases, with 24 bases between. The CDR3 region is CASSLLVGGELGTEQFF. CDR3 nucleotide sequence: TGTGCCAGCAGCTTGCTGGTAGGGGGAGAACTGGGGACGGAGCAGTTCTTC.

In the case of this clone: At one end, the junction sequence differs from germline, possibly due to a read error. The chain carries TRBV30 and TRBJ1-6; D not resolved. The germline V gene encodes CDR1 GTSNPN and CDR2 SVGIG (reference sequence). The CDR3 covers 12 residues. The chain's CDR3 is CAWSVDYNPLAF. CDR3 in DNA: TGTGCCTGGAGTGTTGACTACAATCCACTCGCCTTT.

The chain recombines TRBV28 with TRBJ2-7; weak D call: TRBD2 (5 bases). Trimming cost V 8 bases and J 3 bases, with 14 bases left between them. Germline V gives CDR1 MDHEN, CDR2 SYDVKM. The CDR3 has 13 residues. The CDR3 DNA sequence: TGTGCCAGCTCTCCGGGAAATTACTACGAGCAGTACTTC. Its translation is CASSPGNYYEQYF. The whole variable domain, filled in from reference TRBV28 and TRBJ2-7, reads DVKVTQSSRYLVKRTGEKVFLECVQDMDHENMFWYRQDPGLGLRLIYFSYDVKMKEKGDIPEGYSVSREKKERFSLILESASTNQTSMYLCASSPGNYYEQYFGPGTRLTVT.

As for this clone: Other DNA sequences from this sample encode an identical CDR3 as well. The chain links TRBV15 to TRBJ1-5; no clear D gene. The V end was cut by 0 bases, the J end by 4 bases, with 7 bases between. Germline lookup yields CDR1 LNHNV and CDR2 YYDKDF (reference sequence). This CDR3 contains 14 residues. The CDR3 region is CATSRDRGNQPQHF. As DNA, the CDR3 is TGTGCCACCAGCAGAGATCGAGGGAATCAGCCCCAGCATTTT. The variable domain in full, with the rest retrieved from reference TRBV15 and TRBJ1-5, is DAMVIQNPRYQVTQFGKPVTLSCSQTLNHNVMYWYQQKSSQAPKLLFHYYDKDFNNEADTPDNFQSRRPNTSFCFLDIRSPGLGDTAMYLCATSRDRGNQPQHFGDGTRLSIL.

The DNA for the CDR3 is TGTGCCAGCAGCCCACCCTACAGTCACGAGCAGTACTTC. It specifies CASSPPYSHEQYF. The chain is built from TRBV6-5 and TRBJ2-7; D ambiguous. CDR3 length: 13 amino acids. The germline V and J ends were trimmed by 6 bases and 5 bases, with 14 bases remaining between them. The germline V gene has CDR1 MNHEY and CDR2 SVGAGI.

The chain combines TRBV5-1 with TRBJ1-1, with 11 bases lining up with TRBD1. Per germline, CDR1 SGHRS and CDR2 YFSETQ. The CDR3 totals 13 residues. Unmatched junction bases numbered 6, after V lost 4 bases and J lost 10 bases. DNA of the CDR3: TGCGCCAGCAGCCCCGGGACAGGGGGATTAGCTTTCTTT. Encoded protein: CASSPGTGGLAFF.

The chain uses TRBV7-8 and TRBJ1-2, with TRBD1 matching over 9 bases. The CDR3 has 15 residues. The V segment lost 5 bases and the J segment 2 bases; nucleotides outside the gene matches: 6. Germline V gene lookup returns CDR1 SGHVS and CDR2 FQNEAQ. The CDR3 region is CASSLVGTGNYGYTF. The DNA for the CDR3 is TGTGCCAGCAGCCTAGTAGGGACAGGGAACTATGGCTACACCTTC. The full variable domain, its missing parts supplied by reference TRBV7-8 and TRBJ1-2, is GAGVSQSPRYKVAKRGQDVALRCDPISGHVSLFWYQQALGQGPEFLTYFQNEAQLDKSGLPSDRFFAERPEGSVSTLKIQRTQQEDSAVYLCASSLVGTGNYGYTFGSGTRLTVV.